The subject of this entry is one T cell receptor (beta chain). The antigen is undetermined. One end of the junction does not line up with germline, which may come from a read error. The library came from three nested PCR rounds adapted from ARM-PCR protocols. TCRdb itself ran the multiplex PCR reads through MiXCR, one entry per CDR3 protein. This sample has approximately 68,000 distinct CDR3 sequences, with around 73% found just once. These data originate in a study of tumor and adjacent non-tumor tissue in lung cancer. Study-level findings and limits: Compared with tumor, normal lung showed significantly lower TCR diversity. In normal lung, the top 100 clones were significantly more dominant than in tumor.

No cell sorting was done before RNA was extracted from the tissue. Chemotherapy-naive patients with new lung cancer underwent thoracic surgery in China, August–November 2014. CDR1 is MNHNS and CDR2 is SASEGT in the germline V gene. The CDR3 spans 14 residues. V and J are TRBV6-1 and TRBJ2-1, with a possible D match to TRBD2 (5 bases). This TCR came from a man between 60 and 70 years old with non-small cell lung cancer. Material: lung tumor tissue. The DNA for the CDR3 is TGTGTCAGCTCCAGTGGGAGCTCCTACAATGAGCAGTTCTTC. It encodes CVSSSGSSYNEQFF.